The table lists the clone carrying this TCR beta chain with a few counts. In the authors' methods: Amplifying reference gene primers gave estimates of nucleated cell counts. The data were produced by immunoSEQ multiplex PCR, yet TCRdb's version contains in-frame clones alone and is incomplete. The V and J calls and the clone size are those of that table, but D and trimming were determined from the DNA. The sample holds 100,000 to 150,000 clones; over 60% are singletons and the top ten take 1.9%. The data are from a study of blood T cell repertoires in COVID-19. About the study: The study drew acute and convalescent COVID-19 samples from the United States, Italy and Spain.

CDR1 LNHDA and CDR2 SQIVND come from the germline V gene (reference sequence). CDR3 size: 15 residues. Trimming stripped 3 bases from V and 0 bases from J, with 12 bases between. The sequenced material came from peripheral blood. This receptor was taken from a woman aged 70-85 years with acute or convalescent COVID-19. This chain links TRBV19 with TRBJ2-7; D is ambiguous. DNA for the CDR3: TGTGCCAGTAGTATTGGCGCAGGAACCTCCTACGAGCAGTACTTC. Translated: CASSIGAGTSYEQYF.